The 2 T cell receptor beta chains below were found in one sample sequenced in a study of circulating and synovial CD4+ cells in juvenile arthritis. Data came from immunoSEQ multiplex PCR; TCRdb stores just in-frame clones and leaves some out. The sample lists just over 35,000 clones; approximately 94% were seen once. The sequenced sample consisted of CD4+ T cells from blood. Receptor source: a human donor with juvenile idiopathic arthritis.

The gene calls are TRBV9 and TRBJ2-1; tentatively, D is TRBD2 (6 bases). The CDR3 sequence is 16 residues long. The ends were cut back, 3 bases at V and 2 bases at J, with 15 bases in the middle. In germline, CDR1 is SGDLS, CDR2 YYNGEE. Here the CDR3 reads CASSARDFLTYNEQFF. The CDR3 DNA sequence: TGTGCCAGCAGCGCCCGGGACTTCTTAACCTACAATGAGCAGTTCTTC.

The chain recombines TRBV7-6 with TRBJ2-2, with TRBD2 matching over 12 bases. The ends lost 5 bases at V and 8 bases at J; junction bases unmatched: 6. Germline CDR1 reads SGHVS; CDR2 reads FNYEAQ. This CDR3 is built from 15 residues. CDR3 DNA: TGTGCCAGCAGCATAGGACTAGCGGGGATGGGGGAGCTGTTTTTT. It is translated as CASSIGLAGMGELFF.